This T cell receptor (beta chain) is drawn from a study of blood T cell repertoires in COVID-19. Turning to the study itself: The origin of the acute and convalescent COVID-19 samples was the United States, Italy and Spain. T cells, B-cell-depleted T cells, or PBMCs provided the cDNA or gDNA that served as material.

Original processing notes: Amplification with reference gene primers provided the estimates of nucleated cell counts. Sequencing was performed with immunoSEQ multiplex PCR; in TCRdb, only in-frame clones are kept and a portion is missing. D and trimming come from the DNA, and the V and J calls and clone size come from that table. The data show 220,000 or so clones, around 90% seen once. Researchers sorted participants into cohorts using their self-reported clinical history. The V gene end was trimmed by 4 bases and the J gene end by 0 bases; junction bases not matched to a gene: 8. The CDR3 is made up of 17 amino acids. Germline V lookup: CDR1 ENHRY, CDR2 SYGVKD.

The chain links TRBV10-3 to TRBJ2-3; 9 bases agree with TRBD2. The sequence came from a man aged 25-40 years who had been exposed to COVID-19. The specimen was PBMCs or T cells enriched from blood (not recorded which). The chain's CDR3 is CAISALGAGGSTDTQYF. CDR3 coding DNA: TGTGCCATCAGTGCGCTGGGAGCGGGGGGAAGCACAGATACGCAGTATTTT.